A single sample gave rise to the 20 T cell receptor beta chains below, sequenced in a study of chemoradiotherapy in HPV16-positive cancers. Profiling relied on immunoSEQ multiplex PCR, and the TCRdb table lists in-frame clones only, not all of them. Found here are thousands of clones, approximately 79% of them singletons; the top ten hold 6.3%. The sequencing used tumor tissue, collected from a patient who underwent chemoradiotherapy. The source of these receptors is a human donor with HPV-associated anogenital cancer.

The chain employs TRBV7-2 and TRBJ2-2; D perhaps matches TRBD2 (6 bases). V lost 5 bases, J lost 0 bases, and 13 bases lay in between. The CDR3 extends over 16 amino acids. CDR1 is SGHTA, CDR2 FQGNSA, per germline. CDR3 nucleotides: TGTGCCAGCAGCCCCTGGGGGACTTCGAACACCGGGGAGCTGTTTTTT. Its protein product is CASSPWGTSNTGELFF.

The chain carries TRBV6-5 and TRBJ1-2, with TRBD1 identical over 7 bases. V trimming: 0 bases; J trimming: 7 bases; junction bases outside the gene matches: 11. This CDR3 spans 16 amino acids. CDR1 is MNHEY, CDR2 SVGAGI, per germline. Here the CDR3 reads CASSYSRVDRVPGYTF. DNA of the CDR3: TGTGCCAGCAGTTACTCCCGTGTTGACAGGGTGCCTGGCTACACCTTC.

The V and J genes are TRBV28 and TRBJ2-3; D is unresolved. The germline V gene has CDR1 MDHEN and CDR2 SYDVKM. This CDR3 is 14 amino acids long. Trimming took 4 bases from V and 7 from J, leaving 15 bases between them. In DNA form, the CDR3 reads TGTGCCAGCAGTTCCCCCCCTTCTGGGTATACGCAGTATTTT. This gives the protein CASSSPPSGYTQYF.

The chain recombines TRBV5-1 with TRBJ1-1; TRBD1 might be the D (6 bases). Germline lookup yields CDR1 SGHRS and CDR2 YFSETQ. The CDR3 loop spans 14 amino acids. Deletions cut 4 bases from V and 0 bases from J, with 10 bases between. The CDR3 bases are TGCGCCAGCAGCAGACAGGAGGTGAACACTGAAGCTTTCTTT. It yields the protein CASSRQEVNTEAFF.

CDR3 DNA sequence: TGTGCCAGCAGTGCGGTAGACAATCTCGACGAGCAGTACTTC. It yields the protein CASSAVDNLDEQYF. The chain employs TRBV27 and TRBJ2-7; D uncertain. In germline, CDR1 is MNHEY, CDR2 SMNVEV (reference sequence). The CDR3 totals 14 residues. V was clipped by 5 bases and J by 5 bases, with 16 bases between them.

The rearrangement joins TRBV5-4 to TRBJ2-2; weak D call: TRBD2 (5 bases). This CDR3 comprises 16 residues. V was shortened by 0 bases and J by 5 bases, with 14 bases between the two germline ends. In germline, CDR1 is SGHNT, CDR2 YYREEE (reference sequence). CDR3 nucleotide sequence: TGTGCCAGCAGCTTGGGAGGGATTGGGTCGACCGGGGAGCTGTTTTTT. It yields the protein CASSLGGIGSTGELFF. Combining the CDR3 with reference TRBV5-4 and TRBJ2-2 gives the whole variable domain ETGVTQSPTHLIKTRGQQVTLRCSSQSGHNTVSWYQQALGQGPQFIFQYYREEENGRGNFPPRFSGLQFPNYSSELNVNALELDDSALYLCASSLGGIGSTGELFFGEGSRLTVL.

This clone came up a few times. This chain links TRBV6-6 with TRBJ1-3; no definite D call. Germline V gives CDR1 MNHNY, CDR2 SVGAGI (reference sequence). The CDR3 contains 11 residues. Trimming pared 5 bases from V and 3 bases from J, leaving 2 bases between. The CDR3 here is CASSNGNTIYF. In nucleotides, the CDR3 is TGTGCCAGCAGTAATGGAAACACCATATATTTT.

This clone was seen a handful of times. V and J are TRBV27 and TRBJ1-6, with TRBD1 identical over 9 bases. V was pared by 5 bases and J by 6 bases, with 5 bases of the junction left unmatched. This CDR3 is 15 amino acids long. Germline V lookup: CDR1 MNHEY, CDR2 SMNVEV (reference sequence). The DNA of the CDR3 is TGTGCCAGCAGTATGCAGACAGGGGGTAATTCACCCCTCCACTTT. Translating it yields CASSMQTGGNSPLHF.

This chain connects TRBV5-1 to TRBJ1-2; the match to TRBD1 covers 8 bases. V lost 4 bases to trimming and J lost 4 bases; unmatched junction nucleotides: 12. This CDR3 is 16 amino acids long. The germline CDR1 and CDR2 sequences are SGHRS and YFSETQ. The CDR3 DNA is TGCGCCAGCAGCGATCTCCGCAGGGGGCACAGCTATGGCTACACCTTC. Protein sequence: CASSDLRRGHSYGYTF.

V and J are TRBV6-1 and TRBJ1-2; D not resolved. The CDR3 loop spans 12 amino acids. Germline assignment: CDR1 MNHNS and CDR2 SASEGT. V lost 5 bases to trimming and J lost 2 bases, with 6 bases between them. In DNA, the CDR3 is TGTGCCAGCAGTCCCGGGAACTATGGCTACACCTTC. It specifies CASSPGNYGYTF.

The rearrangement uses TRBV4-1 and TRBJ1-2, with D uncertain. The CDR3 spans 14 residues. Trimming left V 0 bases short and J 4 bases short, with 9 bases between. CDR1 and CDR2 (germline): MGHRA, YSYEKL. The CDR3 DNA follows: TGCGCCAGCAGCCAAGAAGCTGGGAGCTATGGCTACACCTTC. This sequence encodes CASSQEAGSYGYTF.

CDR3 region: CATSSAGDDTEAFF. The DNA for the CDR3 is TGTGCCACCAGCAGTGCAGGGGACGACACTGAAGCTTTCTTT. The V gene is TRBV15, the J gene TRBJ1-1, with D perhaps matching TRBD1 (6 bases). The CDR3 totals 14 residues. Germline CDR1 reads LNHNV; CDR2 reads YYDKDF (reference sequence). V gave up 3 bases and J gave up 3 bases, with 11 bases separating them.

The chain joins TRBV5-1 to TRBJ1-1, with D perhaps matching TRBD1 (5 bases). The CDR3 has 14 amino acids. V lost 1 base and J 3 bases, leaving 10 bases between the germline ends. Germline CDR1 is SGHRS and CDR2 is YFSETQ. CDR3 coding DNA: TGCGCCAGCAGCTTGAGGGGTTGGGACACTGAAGCTTTCTTT. It yields the protein CASSLRGWDTEAFF.

CDR3 protein: CASSLEGTSGGTYNEQFF. The CDR3 coding sequence is TGCGCCAGCAGCTTGGAGGGGACTAGCGGGGGAACCTACAATGAGCAGTTCTTC. The chain employs TRBV5-1 and TRBJ2-1, with 14 bases identical to TRBD2. CDR1 and CDR2 from the germline V gene are SGHRS and YFSETQ. The ends lost 0 bases at V and 2 bases at J; junction bases unmatched: 4. This CDR3 spans 18 amino acids. Filled out from reference TRBV5-1 and TRBJ2-1, the complete variable domain reads KAGVTQTPRYLIKTRGQQVTLSCSPISGHRSVSWYQQTPGQGLQFLFEYFSETQRNKGNFPGRFSGRQFSNSRSEMNVSTLELGDSALYLCASSLEGTSGGTYNEQFFGPGTRLTVL.

The J gene is TRBJ2-6, the V gene TRBV5-6; D possibly uses TRBD1 or TRBD2 (6 bases each). The V and J ends lost 5 bases and 4 bases respectively, with 16 bases between them. Per germline, CDR1 SGHDT and CDR2 YYEEEE. There are 16 residues in the CDR3. The CDR3 DNA is TGTGCCAGCAGTCTCAATCCGGGGGCGGGGGCCAACGTCCTGACTTTC. It specifies CASSLNPGAGANVLTF.

CDR3 in DNA: TGTGCCAGCAGCTTATTTAGTAGCGGGGGGGACGGGGCGACCCAGTACTTC. Residues: CASSLFSSGGDGATQYF. This rearrangement joins TRBV7-2 to TRBJ2-5; 11 nucleotides align to TRBD2. CDR1 SGHTA and CDR2 FQGNSA come from the germline V gene. The junction had 12 bases not matched to a gene; V was cut back by 2 bases and J by 7 bases. The CDR3 has 17 amino acids. The whole variable domain, remainder taken from reference TRBV7-2 and TRBJ2-5, is GAGVSQSPSNKVTEKGKDVELRCDPISGHTALYWYRQSLGQGLEFLIYFQGNSAPDKSGLPSDRFSAERTGGSVSTLTIQRTQQEDSAVYLCASSLFSSGGDGATQYFGPGTRLLVL.

The chain uses TRBV29-1 and TRBJ1-2, with 9 bases fitting TRBD1. This CDR3 has 13 amino acids. CDR1 and CDR2 from the germline V gene are SQVTM and ANQGSEA. J was trimmed by 1 base and V by 7 bases; bases with no gene match: 4. CDR3 DNA sequence: TGCAGCGCTCCGGGACAGGGTAACTATGGCTACACCTTC. The encoded protein is CSAPGQGNYGYTF.

This clone was recorded a few times. V and J are TRBV28 and TRBJ1-4; D is unresolved. Germline CDR1 is MDHEN and CDR2 is SYDVKM. The CDR3 runs to 15 residues. Trimming pared 4 bases from V and 3 bases from J, leaving 12 bases between. The CDR3 bases are TGTGCCAGCAGTTCCCTCGGAGGTGCTAATGAAAAACTGTTTTTT. Protein sequence: CASSSLGGANEKLFF.

The chain carries TRBV6-5 and TRBJ1-1, with D hard to call. The CDR3 contains 15 residues. Trimming cost V 2 bases and J 4 bases, with 14 bases left between them. Germline values: CDR1 MNHEY, CDR2 SVGAGI. The CDR3 here is CASSYGPRVGTEAFF. CDR3 sequence (DNA): TGTGCCAGCAGTTACGGACCCCGTGTCGGCACTGAAGCTTTCTTT.

The chain has TRBV6-5 and TRBJ1-1; D gene unclear. The CDR3 extends over 14 amino acids. Germline V gene sequence: CDR1 MNHEY, CDR2 SVGAGI. The V gene lost 5 bases and the J gene lost 5 bases, with 15 bases spanning the gap. The CDR3 coding sequence is TGTGCCAGCAGTCGGACCCTGGGAACAACTGAAGCTTTCTTT. Amino acids: CASSRTLGTTEAFF.